What follows is one T cell receptor (beta chain) and its context. Study processing details: From reference gene primer amplification, estimates of nucleated cell counts were derived. Sequencing was performed with immunoSEQ multiplex PCR; in TCRdb, only in-frame clones are kept and a portion is missing. The V and J calls and clone size were taken over from that table, and D and trimming were inferred from the DNA. The table includes 150,000 to 200,000 clones, about 77% detected once. The data stem from a study of blood T cell repertoires in COVID-19. The study recruited people aged roughly 18 to 100 years across some 23 US areas. The sequenced material came from PBMCs or T cells enriched from blood (not recorded which). The TCR sequence derives from a woman aged 45-59 years with acute COVID-19.

The CDR3 loop reads CASSLEVGGQGNYGYTF. The CDR3, as DNA: TGTGCCAGCAGCTTAGAGGTTGGCGGACAGGGCAACTATGGCTACACCTTC. The V gene is TRBV7-9, the J gene TRBJ1-2; 8 bases match TRBD1. The CDR3 covers 17 residues. Germline trimming cut 1 base from V and 2 bases from J; bases unmatched to any gene: 9. Germline V gene sequence: CDR1 SEHNR, CDR2 FQNEAQ (reference sequence).